The 30 T cell receptor beta chains below come from one sample, sequenced in a study of radiotherapy plus CTLA-4 blockade in lung cancer. Libraries were prepared by immunoSEQ multiplex PCR; TCRdb keeps only in-frame clonotypes and omits some of them. The table shows over 100,000 clones, with about four fifths occurring only once. The source material was peripheral blood, sampled from a patient treated with radiotherapy plus ipilimumab. The receptors shown here come from a human donor with non-small cell lung cancer that progressed on radiotherapy plus ipilimumab. Some clones in this sample may be carry-over from other donors' samples.

A single count supports this clone. The chain carries TRBV6-1 and TRBJ1-1; the match to TRBD1 covers 7 bases. V lost 6 bases, J lost 8 bases, and 9 bases stayed unmatched. The length of the CDR3 is 13 residues. Germline-derived CDR1 and CDR2 are MNHNS and SASEGT. CDR3 residues: CASRAYQTGEAFF. Written as DNA, the CDR3 is TGTGCCAGCAGAGCCTACCAGACAGGGGAAGCTTTCTTT.

This clone was observed a few times. The rearrangement links TRBV10-3 to TRBJ2-2; 8 bases line up with TRBD1. CDR3 length: 15 residues. Germline V CDR1 and CDR2: ENHRY, SYGVKD. Unmatched junction bases numbered 6, after V lost 8 bases and J lost 1 base. CDR3 nucleotides: TGTGCCATCGCTGACAGGGGCCAGAACACCGGGGAGCTGTTTTTT. This translates into CAIADRGQNTGELFF.

V and J are TRBV4-2 and TRBJ1-1; a possible D gene is TRBD1 (5 bases). V was clipped by 4 bases and J by 1 base, with 10 bases between them. Germline CDR1 reads LGHNA; CDR2 reads YNFKEQ. CDR3 length: 14 residues. This chain's CDR3 is CASSLDSQNTEAFF. The CDR3 DNA is TGTGCCAGCAGCCTAGACAGCCAGAACACTGAAGCTTTCTTT.

The chain is built from TRBV5-1 and TRBJ1-2; 7 bases match TRBD1. The CDR3 consists of 14 residues. CDR1 SGHRS and CDR2 YFSETQ come from the germline V gene. V was pared by 2 bases and J by 5 bases, with 6 bases of the junction left unmatched. The CDR3 protein is CASSLATGTYGYTF. The DNA for the CDR3 is TGCGCCAGCAGCTTAGCGACAGGGACGTATGGCTACACCTTC. Drawing the rest from reference TRBV5-1 and TRBJ1-2, the complete variable domain is KAGVTQTPRYLIKTRGQQVTLSCSPISGHRSVSWYQQTPGQGLQFLFEYFSETQRNKGNFPGRFSGRQFSNSRSEMNVSTLELGDSALYLCASSLATGTYGYTFGSGTRLTVV.

This clone was detected once. This chain links TRBV7-3 with TRBJ2-1; D unclear. Germline loops: CDR1 SGHTA, CDR2 FQGTGA. This CDR3 has 15 residues. V gave up 4 bases and J gave up 5 bases, with 15 bases separating them. The CDR3 DNA follows: TGTGCCAGCAGCTCCGGGCGAGCAGGTCACAATGAGCAGTTCTTC. Amino acids: CASSSGRAGHNEQFF.

The chain uses TRBV7-2 and TRBJ1-5; D is undetermined. CDR3 size: 14 residues. The germline V gene has CDR1 SGHTA and CDR2 FQGNSA. The ends were cut back, 1 base at V and 13 bases at J, with 17 bases in the middle. CDR3 residues: CASSLGALELSQHF. CDR3 in DNA: TGTGCCAGCAGCTTAGGTGCCCTCGAGTTATCGCAGCATTTT.

This clone was seen a few times. This chain links TRBV9 with TRBJ2-3, with D possibly TRBD2 on 7 matching bases. The V gene lost 0 bases and the J gene lost 4 bases, with 21 bases spanning the gap. Germline V gene data show CDR1 as SGDLS and CDR2 as YYNGEE. CDR3 size: 18 residues. This CDR3 is CASSVVGGRGARADTQYF. The CDR3 DNA reads TGTGCCAGCAGCGTAGTTGGAGGTCGGGGGGCGCGTGCAGATACGCAGTATTTT.

This clone was detected only once. The V call is TRBV2, the J call TRBJ2-5; 10 bases align to TRBD1. The length of the CDR3 is 15 residues. Trimming cost V 6 bases and J 5 bases; bases outside gene matches: 9. Looked up from germline, CDR1 is SNHLY and CDR2 is FYNNEI. The CDR3 region has the DNA TGTGCCAGCAGCCGTCCGGGACAGGGGACGGAGACCCAGTACTTC. Its protein product is CASSRPGQGTETQYF.

Worth noting for this clone: At one boundary the junction diverges from the germline segment, which might be a read error. Additional DNA sequences in this sample encode the identical CDR3. CDR3 protein: CASSQLFRGLGLGEGYTF. For the CDR3, the DNA is TGTGCCAGCAGCCAACTATTCCGCGGTTTGGGACTGGGGGAGGGCTACACCTTT. The V and J genes are TRBV4-2 and TRBJ1-2, with D perhaps matching TRBD1 (5 bases). The CDR3 consists of 18 residues. Germline V gene sequence: CDR1 LGHNA, CDR2 YNFKEQ.

The chain couples TRBV12-1 to TRBJ1-2; the listed D gene, TRBD1, was not tested against the DNA. TRBV12-1 is a known pseudogene. The CDR3 covers 16 residues. CDR3 DNA sequence: TGTGCCAGCAGCGGTTTCCAGGGGGCTCGTGACTATGGCTACACCTTC. Translated, it gives CASSGFQGARDYGYTF.

This rearrangement joins TRBV2 to TRBJ2-3; 7 bases are shared with TRBD2. The CDR3 loop spans 14 amino acids. Trimming at V came to 7 bases and at J to 0 bases, leaving 4 bases not matched to a gene. CDR1 and CDR2 from the germline V gene are SNHLY and FYNNEI. The CDR3 DNA reads as TGTGCCAGCAAGGCGGGGGTTAGCACAGATACGCAGTATTTT. It yields the protein CASKAGVSTDTQYF.

V is TRBV15 and J is TRBJ1-5; D not resolved. Germline V lookup: CDR1 LNHNV, CDR2 YYDKDF (reference sequence). Trimming left V 1 base short and J 7 bases short, with 11 bases between. The CDR3 spans 14 residues. The DNA for the CDR3 is TGTGCCACCAGCAGAGGAAACTATGACCAGCCCCAGCATTTT. Translating gives CATSRGNYDQPQHF.

The chain links TRBV7-8 to TRBJ2-3; 13 nucleotides match TRBD2. The germline V gene has CDR1 SGHVS and CDR2 FQNEAQ. Germline trimming cut 1 base from V and 1 base from J; bases unmatched to any gene: 8. The CDR3 has 19 residues. This CDR3 is CASSLGLTSGGVGTDTQYF. The CDR3, as DNA: TGTGCCAGCAGCTTAGGTCTCACTAGCGGGGGGGTGGGCACAGATACGCAGTATTTT.

The chain combines TRBV7-9 with TRBJ1-5; weak D call: TRBD1 (6 bases). Germline-derived CDR1 and CDR2 are SEHNR and FQNEAQ (reference sequence). The CDR3 contains 14 residues. With 5 bases removed from V and 7 bases from J, the gap between germline ends came to 15 bases. The CDR3 sequence is CASSATRGEQPQHF. The CDR3 coding sequence is TGTGCCAGCAGCGCCACCAGGGGTGAGCAGCCCCAGCATTTT.

This clone was observed a single time. The V gene is TRBV2, the J gene TRBJ2-5; weak D call: TRBD1 (5 bases). Germline CDR1 reads SNHLY; CDR2 reads FYNNEI. Trimming shortened V by 3 bases and J by 4 bases, and 9 bases separated the two germline ends. This CDR3 contains 13 residues. CDR3 sequence: CASSDTGRETQYF. As DNA, the CDR3 is TGTGCCAGCAGTGACACAGGTCGAGAGACCCAGTACTTC.

The chain links TRBV9 to TRBJ2-7, with D maybe TRBD1 (5 bases). Germline V gives CDR1 SGDLS, CDR2 YYNGEE. The CDR3 extends over 13 amino acids. Trimming shortened V by 3 bases and J by 7 bases, and 14 bases separated the two germline ends. CDR3 residues: CASSAGLGLEQYF. The CDR3 nucleotides read TGTGCCAGCAGCGCAGGGTTAGGGTTGGAGCAGTACTTC.

The CDR3 reads CASSLNKNRDQETQYF. In nucleotides, the CDR3 is TGTGCCAGCAGCTTAAATAAGAACAGAGATCAAGAGACCCAGTACTTC. V usage is TRBV7-9 and J usage is TRBJ2-5; D gene ambiguous. The CDR3 loop spans 16 amino acids. Trimming took 2 bases from V and 2 from J, leaving 15 bases between them. Per germline, CDR1 SEHNR and CDR2 FQNEAQ (reference sequence).

The chain carries TRBV21-1 and TRBJ1-5. TRBV21-1 is noted as a pseudogene. This CDR3 is built from 14 residues. CDR3 in amino acids: CASSNYPPKGPQHF. The CDR3 DNA sequence: TGTGCCAGCAGCAATTATCCACCCAAGGGGCCCCAGCATTTT.

The gene calls are TRBV6-1 and TRBJ2-3; D possibly corresponds to TRBD2 (6 bases). V was shortened by 7 bases and J by 5 bases, with 19 bases between the two germline ends. This CDR3 comprises 15 residues. CDR1 and CDR2 from the germline V gene are MNHNS and SASEGT. The CDR3 coding sequence is TGTGCCAGCAAGCTCCGGGACTCGCCTGGAGATACGCAGTATTTT. This translates into CASKLRDSPGDTQYF.

The J gene is TRBJ1-6, the V gene TRBV7-9; the match to TRBD1 covers 8 bases. Germline lookup yields CDR1 SEHNR and CDR2 FQNEAQ (reference sequence). Trimming took 4 bases from V and 6 from J; bases not matched to a gene: 2. CDR3 length: 14 residues. CDR3 in DNA: TGTGCCAGCAGCTCCGGACAGGGTAATTCACCCCTCCACTTT. Translating it yields CASSSGQGNSPLHF.

The chain links TRBV18 to TRBJ1-5, with D possibly TRBD1 on 6 matching bases. The CDR3 spans 15 residues. CDR1 KGHSH and CDR2 LQKENI come from the germline V gene. The ends were cut back, 3 bases at V and 4 bases at J, with 13 bases in the middle. The DNA for the CDR3 is TGTGCCAGCTCACCGGTAGACAGGCAAAATCAGCCCCAGCATTTT. Protein sequence: CASSPVDRQNQPQHF. The variable domain in full, completed from reference TRBV18 and TRBJ1-5, reads NAGVMQNPRHLVRRRGQEARLRCSPMKGHSHVYWYRQLPEEGLKFMVYLQKENIIDESGMPKERFSAEFPKEGPSILRIQQVVRGDSAAYFCASSPVDRQNQPQHFGDGTRLSIL.

The gene calls are TRBV7-9 and TRBJ1-2, with D uncertain. The V gene's germline CDR1 is SEHNR and CDR2 FQNEAQ (reference sequence). CDR3 length: 14 amino acids. Trimming left V 6 bases short and J 7 bases short, with 18 bases between. The CDR3 region has the DNA TGTGCCAGCAGTTCCGGGCCTCGCATAGGTGGCTACACCTTC. This translates into CASSSGPRIGGYTF.

This chain uses TRBV2 with TRBJ2-5; possibly TRBD2 for D (5 bases). The V gene lost 7 bases and the J gene lost 4 bases, with 10 bases spanning the gap. The CDR3 sequence is 12 residues long. Germline CDR1 SNHLY, CDR2 FYNNEI. The CDR3 is CASKQAGETQYF. The DNA for the CDR3 is TGTGCCAGCAAGCAGGCGGGAGAGACCCAGTACTTC.

The chain recombines TRBV4-3 with TRBJ2-1, with a possible D match to TRBD1 (5 bases). Per the germline V gene, CDR1 is LGHNA and CDR2 is YSLEER. The length of the CDR3 is 16 residues. Trimming shortened V by 4 bases and J by 7 bases, and 20 bases separated the two germline ends. CDR3 sequence: CASSLGYRTKRNEQFF. The CDR3 DNA reads as TGCGCCAGCAGCCTCGGCTACAGGACCAAGAGGAATGAGCAGTTCTTC.

As regards this clone: One end of the junction fails to match germline, which may point to a read error. The chain links TRBV27 to TRBJ2-7, with a possible D match to TRBD1 (5 bases). The CDR3 sequence is 16 residues long. Germline CDR1 and CDR2: MNHEY and SMNVEV (reference sequence). This CDR3 is CASSSPTVAGAYEQDF. The CDR3, as DNA: TGTGCCAGCAGTTCCCCGACCGTAGCTGGGGCCTACGAGCAGGACTTC.

V and J are TRBV5-1 and TRBJ2-5; possible D gene TRBD1, 5 bases. The J call is in doubt because the DNA end fits TRBJ2-7 better. In germline, CDR1 is SGHRS, CDR2 YFSETQ. This CDR3 contains 14 residues. The CDR3 DNA reads TGCGCCAGCAGCCCCCTGCCAGGGATATACGAGCAGTACTTC. Encoded protein: CASSPLPGIYEQYF.

The chain recombines TRBV7-2 with TRBJ1-1, with TRBD1 identical over 7 bases. Germline trimming cut 3 bases from V and 5 bases from J; bases unmatched to any gene: 6. From germline, CDR1 is SGHTA and CDR2 FQGNSA. This CDR3 is 14 amino acids long. The CDR3 coding sequence is TGTGCCAGCAGCTTTGTCCAGGGGGGAACTGAAGCTTTCTTT. Its translation: CASSFVQGGTEAFF.

In its sample, this clone was seen once. J is TRBJ2-2 and V is TRBV9; no clear D gene. Deletions cut 2 bases from V and 3 bases from J, with 2 bases between. CDR3 length: 12 amino acids. Germline V gene sequence: CDR1 SGDLS, CDR2 YYNGEE. The CDR3 loop reads CASSVHTGELFF. Written as DNA, the CDR3 is TGTGCCAGCAGCGTCCACACCGGGGAGCTGTTTTTT.

The chain is built from TRBV4-2 and TRBJ1-1; D gene uncertain. V was pared by 2 bases and J by 3 bases, with 7 bases between. The CDR3 loop spans 13 amino acids. The V gene's germline CDR1 is LGHNA and CDR2 YNFKEQ. CDR3: CASSQLEDTEAFF. For the CDR3, the DNA is TGTGCCAGCAGCCAACTAGAGGACACTGAAGCTTTCTTT.

In this sample, this clone turned up a few times. V usage is TRBV6-1 and J usage is TRBJ2-7; 8 bases align to TRBD2. CDR3 length: 15 amino acids. CDR1 and CDR2 (germline): MNHNS, SASEGT. V trimming: 1 base; J trimming: 3 bases; junction bases outside the gene matches: 5. The CDR3 DNA follows: TGTGCCAGCAGTGAAGTTGCGGGGGGACTCTACGAGCAGTACTTC. Protein: CASSEVAGGLYEQYF.